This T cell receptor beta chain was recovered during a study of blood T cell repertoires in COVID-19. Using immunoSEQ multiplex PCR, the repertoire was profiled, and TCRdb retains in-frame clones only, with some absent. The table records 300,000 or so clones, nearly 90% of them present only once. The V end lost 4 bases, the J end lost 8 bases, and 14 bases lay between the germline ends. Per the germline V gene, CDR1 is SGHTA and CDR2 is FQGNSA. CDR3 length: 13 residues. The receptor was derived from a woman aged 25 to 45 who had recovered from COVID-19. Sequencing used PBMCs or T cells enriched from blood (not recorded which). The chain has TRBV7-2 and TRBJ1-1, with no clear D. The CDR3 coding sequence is TGTGCCAGCAGCTCACACCACCGCCAAGAAGCTTTCTTT. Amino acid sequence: CASSSHHRQEAFF.